Shown below are 14 T cell receptor beta chains from a single sample sequenced in a study of CD8 T cells in Susac syndrome. The RNA input was roughly 0.45 to 1 ug, and it was reverse transcribed with random hexamers. TCRdb processed the immunoSEQ multiplex PCR reads anew with MiXCR; each CDR3 protein has one entry. The sample lists some 96,000 distinct CDR3 sequences, around 95% seen once, with around 0.3% in the top ten. The sequenced sample consisted of CD8+ T cells from PBMCs. These receptors all stem from a human donor with Susac syndrome.

The CDR3 loop is CASSKTGRRDEAFF. The DNA of the CDR3 is TGTGCCAGTAGTAAGACAGGGAGGAGGGATGAAGCTTTCTTT. The chain couples TRBV19 to TRBJ1-1, with 7 bases fitting TRBD1. This CDR3 spans 14 amino acids. Per germline, CDR1 LNHDA and CDR2 SQIVND (reference sequence). V lost 4 bases and J lost 7; bases outside the gene matches: 9.

The chain has TRBV29-1 and TRBJ1-1, with TRBD1 identical over 7 bases. CDR1 and CDR2 (germline): SQVTM, ANQGSEA. Germline trimming cut 6 bases from V and 6 bases from J; bases unmatched to any gene: 10. This CDR3 is 13 amino acids long. This chain's CDR3 is CSVRNHRGPEAFF. CDR3 nucleotide sequence: TGCAGCGTCAGAAACCACAGGGGCCCTGAAGCTTTCTTT.

The J gene is TRBJ1-5, the V gene TRBV28, with D maybe TRBD1 (5 bases). Germline V lookup: CDR1 MDHEN, CDR2 SYDVKM. V shed 2 bases and J shed 0 bases, with 11 bases lying between them. CDR3 length: 16 residues. The CDR3 DNA sequence: TGTGCCAGCAGTTTACGGGACTACTATAGCAATCAGCCCCAGCATTTT. It specifies CASSLRDYYSNQPQHF.

The V gene is TRBV20-1, the J gene TRBJ1-2; D remains ambiguous. Germline-derived CDR1 and CDR2 are DFQATT and SNEGSKA (reference sequence). Trimming took off 3 bases at V and 4 bases at J, with 9 bases between the two ends. This CDR3 is 12 amino acids long. The CDR3 DNA is TGCAGTGCTAGCCCACAGTCCTATGGCTACACCTTC. This gives the protein CSASPQSYGYTF.

Only one count was recorded for this clonotype. V gene TRBV7-9 combines with J gene TRBJ2-7; D possibly corresponds to TRBD2 (6 bases). This CDR3 spans 13 amino acids. The V and J ends lost 5 bases and 5 bases respectively, with 13 bases between them. Looked up from germline, CDR1 is SEHNR and CDR2 is FQNEAQ (reference sequence). CDR3 in DNA: TGTGCCAGCAGCCCCCAGACGGGGGACGAGCAGTACTTC. Its translation: CASSPQTGDEQYF. Based on the CDR3 plus reference TRBV7-9 and TRBJ2-7, the full variable domain is DTGVSQNPRHKITKRGQNVTFRCDPISEHNRLYWYRQTLGQGPEFLTYFQNEAQLEKSRLLSDRFSAERPKGSFSTLEIQRTEQGDSAMYLCASSPQTGDEQYFGPGTRLTVT.

The chain carries TRBV15 and TRBJ2-3, with D hard to call. The CDR3 runs 16 residues. Trimming removed 6 bases at V and 0 bases at J, with 16 bases between. Germline lookup yields CDR1 LNHNV and CDR2 YYDKDF (reference sequence). CDR3 sequence reads: CATSEWKPISTDTQYF. In nucleotides, the CDR3 is TGTGCCACCAGTGAATGGAAACCAATAAGCACAGATACGCAGTATTTT.

The V call is TRBV6-4, the J call TRBJ1-6, with D uncertain. Germline V lookup: CDR1 MRHNA, CDR2 SNTAGT. The V and J ends lost 6 bases and 3 bases respectively, with 6 bases between them. The CDR3 consists of 13 residues. DNA for the CDR3: TGTGCCAGCAGGCGGGACTATAATTCACCCCTCCACTTT. Its translation: CASRRDYNSPLHF.

The rearrangement links TRBV12-3 or TRBV12-4 to TRBJ2-7; D is uncertain. V gave up 4 bases and J gave up 5 bases, with 12 bases separating them. CDR3 size: 13 residues. For the CDR3, the DNA is TGTGCCAGCAGTTCCGACTTCTGCGACGAGCAGTACTTC. Translated: CASSSDFCDEQYF.

The rearrangement joins TRBV29-1 to TRBJ2-7; D gene unclear. With 3 bases removed from V and 2 bases from J, the gap between germline ends came to 17 bases. Germline lookup yields CDR1 SQVTM and CDR2 ANQGSEA. CDR3 length: 15 amino acids. The CDR3 loop is CSVEGIGHEAYEQYF. The CDR3 DNA is TGCAGCGTTGAGGGTATAGGTCACGAAGCCTACGAGCAGTACTTC.

V gene TRBV24-1 combines with J gene TRBJ1-5, with D tentatively TRBD1 (5 bases). With 5 bases removed from V and 2 bases from J, the gap between germline ends came to 6 bases. The CDR3 is 13 amino acids. Germline CDR1 KGHDR, CDR2 SFDVKD. The CDR3 DNA is TGTGCCACCAGTGGAGGGGGCAATCAGCCCCAGCATTTT. Its protein product is CATSGGGNQPQHF.

V is TRBV29-1 and J is TRBJ1-2, with D uncertain. The V end lost 5 bases, the J end lost 4 bases, and 8 bases lay between the germline ends. CDR1 is SQVTM, CDR2 ANQGSEA, per germline. CDR3 length: 11 amino acids. In nucleotides, the CDR3 is TGCAGCGTTAGAGGTCGCTATGGCTACACCTTC. This translates into CSVRGRYGYTF.

V usage is TRBV20-1 and J usage is TRBJ2-3; tentatively, D is TRBD1 (5 bases). Between the trimmed V and J ends, which lost 3 bases and 2 bases, there was a span of 12 bases. The CDR3 has 14 amino acids. CDR1 and CDR2 (germline): DFQATT, SNEGSKA (reference sequence). The CDR3 nucleotides read TGCAGTGCTAGTCAGGGTAGCCCCACAGATACGCAGTATTTT. Its translation is CSASQGSPTDTQYF.

The rearrangement uses TRBV2 and TRBJ2-7, with no clear D. The germline V gene has CDR1 SNHLY and CDR2 FYNNEI. V was pared by 4 bases and J by 8 bases, with 6 bases between. The CDR3 spans 10 residues. CDR3 in DNA: TGTGCCAGCAGTGCCAGTCAGCAGTACTTC. Protein sequence: CASSASQQYF.

The J gene is TRBJ2-3, the V gene TRBV25-1, with D possibly being TRBD1 (5 bases). Trimming shortened V by 2 bases and J by 6 bases, and 9 bases separated the two germline ends. The CDR3 has 13 residues. CDR1 is MGHDK, CDR2 SYGVNS, per germline. CDR3 DNA: TGTGCCAGCAGTGAACCACAGGTGGATACGCAGTATTTT. Amino acid sequence: CASSEPQVDTQYF.